A selection of T cell receptor beta chains follows, all from one sample in a study of blood T cell repertoires in COVID-19. The table came from immunoSEQ multiplex PCR; TCRdb's copy has only in-frame clones and leaves some out. The sample shows about 96,000 clones, over 60% of them seen only once. Sequenced: peripheral blood. All receptors come from a man between 45 and 60 years old who had recovered from COVID-19. The CDR3 runs from the conserved cysteine through the conserved F or W. A D gene is named only where the DNA matches it firmly. Size tells how often a clone was seen (once, few, many) or the class of an expanded clone, and some rows leave it out.

D gene | clone size | J gene | V gene | CDR3 DNA | CDR3 protein
- | - | TRBJ1-2 | TRBV5-6 | TGTGCCAGCAGCTTTGGGACAAGGGGGGGCTATACGGGCTACACCTTC | CASSFGTRGGYTGYTF
- | - | TRBJ2-1 | TRBV5-1 | TGCGCCAGCAGCTTGGCGGGAGCGGGCTCCTACAATGAGCAGTTCTTC | CASSLAGAGSYNEQFF
- | - | TRBJ1-4 | TRBV3-1/TRBV3-2 | TGTGCCAGCAGCCGTAGACTTGAAAAACTGTTTTTT | CASSRRLEKLFF
TRBD1 | - | TRBJ1-2 | TRBV18 | TGTGCCAGCTCACTAGGGACAGTAGCTTATGGCTACACCTTC | CASSLGTVAYGYTF
- | - | TRBJ1-2 | TRBV30 | TGTGCCTGGAGTGCTAAATCTTTCTATGGCTACACCTTC | CAWSAKSFYGYTF
- | few | TRBJ1-6 | TRBV3-1/TRBV3-2 | TGTGCCAGCAGCCAAATGGTGCGTAATTCACCCCTCCACTTT | CASSQMVRNSPLHF
TRBD1 | once | TRBJ1-3 | TRBV27 | TGTGCCAGCAGTTCCTATGGACAGGGGAAAGGAAACACCATATATTTT | CASSSYGQGKGNTIYF
TRBD2 | - | TRBJ2-5 | TRBV27 | TGTGCCAGCAGTTTAGGCGGGAGAGCAGAGACCCAGTACTTC | CASSLGGRAETQYF
TRBD2 | - | TRBJ2-7 | TRBV3-1/TRBV3-2 | TGTGCCAGCAGCCAAGTTCCAGCGGGGGGCACCTACGAGCAGTACTTC | CASSQVPAGGTYEQYF
- | - | TRBJ1-5 | TRBV28 | TGTGCCAGCAGTCGCTCGGGGGGTAGCAATCAGCCCCAGCATTTT | CASSRSGGSNQPQHF
- | once | TRBJ2-7 | TRBV4-3 | TGCGCCAGCAGCCGAGGAACCAAGGCAGCATACGAGCAGTACTTC | CASSRGTKAAYEQYF
TRBD2 | - | TRBJ2-7 | TRBV3-1/TRBV3-2 | TGTGCCAGCAGCCCAACCGGGACTAGCGGTGCCTACGAGCAGTACTTC | CASSPTGTSGAYEQYF
- | - | TRBJ1-1 | TRBV7-3 | TGTGCCAGCAGACCGAATTTAGGGGGAGCTGAAGCTTTCTTT | CASRPNLGGAEAFF
TRBD2 | - | TRBJ2-5 | TRBV30 | TGTGCCTGGAGCATCCAGCGGGGGCCCCAAGAGACCCAGTACTTC | CAWSIQRGPQETQYF
- | - | TRBJ1-5 | TRBV19 | TGTGCCAGTAGTATCCATAGGACAGACAATCAGCCCCAGCATTTT | CASSIHRTDNQPQHF
- | - | TRBJ1-4 | TRBV19 | TGTGCCAGTAGTATAGGAAGCACGCCGGGTAATGAAAAACTGTTTTTT | CASSIGSTPGNEKLFF
TRBD1 | many | TRBJ1-2 | TRBV27 | TGTGCCAGCGCTAGGCAGGGGGCCCAGCGATATGGCTACACCTTC | CASARQGAQRYGYTF
TRBD2 | many | TRBJ2-2 | TRBV10-1 | TGCGCCAGCAGTTCACGGGAGGGCGCGGACACCGGGGAGCTGTTTTTT | CASSSREGADTGELFF
- | - | TRBJ2-2 | TRBV9 | TGTGCCAGCAGCCTTTCCACTAGGTCCGGGGAGCTGTTTTTT | CASSLSTRSGELFF
TRBD1 | once | TRBJ1-3 | TRBV7-2 | TGTGCCAGCAGCTTCGGGACAGGCGAAGGCACCATATATTTT | CASSFGTGEGTIYF
TRBD1 | - | TRBJ2-2 | TRBV19 | TGTGCCAGTAGTCAGACAGGGGACACCGGGGAGCTGTTTTTT | CASSQTGDTGELFF
- | - | TRBJ2-6 | TRBV13 | TGTGCCAGCAGCTCTTACTCTGGGGCCAACGTCCTGACTTTC | CASSSYSGANVLTF
- | - | TRBJ2-2 | TRBV7-2 | TGTGCCAGCAGCTTAGGAGCAACCCCCGGGGAGCTGTTTTTT | CASSLGATPGELFF
- | - | TRBJ2-5 | TRBV5-1 | TGCGCCAGCAGCAGAGGAGACCAAGAGACCCAGTACTTC | CASSRGDQETQYF
- | - | TRBJ2-7 | TRBV6-2/TRBV6-3 | TGTGCCAGCAGTCGGGCAGGGCAAACCTACGAGCAGTACTTC | CASSRAGQTYEQYF
TRBD1 | - | TRBJ1-5 | TRBV4-2 | TGTGCCAGCAGCCAAGTGCTTCGGACAGGGCCGGATCAGCCCCAGCATTTT | CASSQVLRTGPDQPQHF
TRBD2 | - | TRBJ2-5 | TRBV7-2 | TGTGCCAGCAGCCCTAGCGGGAGTGGGACCCAGTACTTC | CASSPSGSGTQYF
TRBD1 | - | TRBJ1-5 | TRBV7-8 | TGTGCCAGCAGTTCAGGGGGTGGAAGCAATCAGCCCCAGCATTTT | CASSSGGGSNQPQHF
- | once | TRBJ1-2 | TRBV7-2 | TGTGCCAGCAGCTTATATTCCGGCGGGTCGAACTATGGCTACACCTTC | CASSLYSGGSNYGYTF
TRBD2 | once | TRBJ2-3 | TRBV9 | TGTGCCAGCAGCGCGACTAGCCCCACAGATACGCAGTATTTT | CASSATSPTDTQYF
- | - | TRBJ2-1 | TRBV10-1 | TGCGCCAGCAGTGAGGTTAGGGTTTGGAGGAATGAGCAGTTCTTC | CASSEVRVWRNEQFF
- | - | TRBJ2-1 | TRBV7-2 | TGTGCCAGCAGCCCATTTGAGCGAGCAAGGGGGTTCTTC | CASSPFERARGFF